This record looks at one TCR beta chain sequence and its context. The data derive from a study of blood T cell repertoires in COVID-19. As for the study in general: Sites across the United States, Italy and Spain contributed samples from acute and convalescent COVID-19.

Repertoires were generated with immunoSEQ multiplex PCR, while TCRdb's copy carries only in-frame clones and drops some. The sample has over 250,000 clones; over 75% are singletons. The junction had 6 bases not matched to a gene; V was cut back by 4 bases and J by 6 bases. The CDR3 contains 14 residues. The V gene's germline CDR1 is LGHDT and CDR2 YNNKEL (reference sequence). Each recovered donor of Cohort 3 presented with two negative PCRs, clearance, or symptom resolution. The sequence was obtained from a woman aged 25 to 39 who had recovered from COVID-19. The sample taken for sequencing was PBMCs or T cells enriched from blood (not recorded which). The rearrangement uses TRBV3-1 (or the pseudogene TRBV3-2) and TRBJ2-3; the match to TRBD2 covers 8 bases. The CDR3 nucleotides are TGTGCCAGCAGCCTTAGCGGGATGGGGGATACGCAGTATTTT. Protein product: CASSLSGMGDTQYF.